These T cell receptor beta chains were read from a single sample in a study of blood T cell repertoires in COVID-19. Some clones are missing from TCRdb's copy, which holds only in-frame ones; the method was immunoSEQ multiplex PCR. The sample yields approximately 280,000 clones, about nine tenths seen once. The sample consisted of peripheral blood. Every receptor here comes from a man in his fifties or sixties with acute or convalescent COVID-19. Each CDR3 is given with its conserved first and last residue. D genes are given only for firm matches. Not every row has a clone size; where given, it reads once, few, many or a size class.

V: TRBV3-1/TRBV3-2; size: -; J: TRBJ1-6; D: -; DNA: TGTGCCAGCAGCCAAGCGGAGTATAATTCACCCCTCCACTTT; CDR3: CASSQAEYNSPLHF
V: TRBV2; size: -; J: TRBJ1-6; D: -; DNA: TGTGCCACCCAACCCGGGACACAGCTATCTTCACCCCTCCACTTT; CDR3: CATQPGTQLSSPLHF
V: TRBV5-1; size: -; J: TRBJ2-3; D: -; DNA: TGCGCCAGCAGCCACGAGAGCACAGATACGCAGTATTTT; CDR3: CASSHESTDTQYF
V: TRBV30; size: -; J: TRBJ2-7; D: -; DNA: TGTGCCTGGAACGCAGGCCCAACGGGGGACCGCTACGAGCAGTACTTC; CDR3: CAWNAGPTGDRYEQYF
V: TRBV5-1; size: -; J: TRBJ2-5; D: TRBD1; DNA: TGCGCCAGCAGCGCTCGGACAGGGGGTATCTTAACCCAGTACTTC; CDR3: CASSARTGGILTQYF
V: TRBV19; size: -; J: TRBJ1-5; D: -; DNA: TGTGCGACACGGCAGGGAAGCAATCAGCCCCAGCATTTT; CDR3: CATRQGSNQPQHF
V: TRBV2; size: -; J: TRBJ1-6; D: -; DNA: TGTGCCAGCAGTGAGATGGAGGTCGGGCCTTCACCCCTCCACTTT; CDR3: CASSEMEVGPSPLHF
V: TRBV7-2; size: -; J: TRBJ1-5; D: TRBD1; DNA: TGTGCCAGCAGCTTAGGGACAGGGTCCAATCAGCCCCAGCATTTT; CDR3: CASSLGTGSNQPQHF
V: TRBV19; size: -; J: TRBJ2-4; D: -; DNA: TGTGCCAGTAGTATTGCTACGGTGGGCCTAGCCAAAAACATTCAGTACTTC; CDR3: CASSIATVGLAKNIQYF
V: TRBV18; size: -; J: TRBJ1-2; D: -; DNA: TGTGCCAGCTCCCCCCGGGGGGGAGCTAACTATGGCTACACCTTC; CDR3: CASSPRGGANYGYTF
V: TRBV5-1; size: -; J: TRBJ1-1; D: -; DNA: TGCGCCAGCAGCTTGACAGGGATGACTGAAGCTTTCTTT; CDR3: CASSLTGMTEAFF
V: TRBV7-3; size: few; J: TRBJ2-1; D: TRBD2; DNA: TGTGCCAGCAGCTACGCCGGGACTACCGTCAATGAGCAGTTCTTC; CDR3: CASSYAGTTVNEQFF
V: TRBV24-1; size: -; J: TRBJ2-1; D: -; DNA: TGTGCCACCAGTGATCCCACAGGGATTGGGGAGCAGTTCTTC; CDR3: CATSDPTGIGEQFF
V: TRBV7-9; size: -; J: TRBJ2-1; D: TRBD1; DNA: TGTGCCAGCAGCCCTCCTGAGACAGGGTCCCTCAATGAGCAGTTCTTC; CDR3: CASSPPETGSLNEQFF
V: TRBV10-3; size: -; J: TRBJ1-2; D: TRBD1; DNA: TGTGCCATCAGTGACTCGGGACAGGGGCGATTAAACTATGGCTACACCTTC; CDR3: CAISDSGQGRLNYGYTF
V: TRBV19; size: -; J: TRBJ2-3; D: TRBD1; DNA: TGTGCCAGTAGTATGGGGACAGGGAGCACAGATACGCAGTATTTT; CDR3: CASSMGTGSTDTQYF
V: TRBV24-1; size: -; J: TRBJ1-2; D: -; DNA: TGTGCCACCAGTGGCCCCAGGGGCTACTATGGCTACACCTTC; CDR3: CATSGPRGYYGYTF
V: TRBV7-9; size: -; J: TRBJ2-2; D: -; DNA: TGTGCCAGCAGCTTATACAGGGATTTGGAGCTGTTTTTT; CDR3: CASSLYRDLELFF
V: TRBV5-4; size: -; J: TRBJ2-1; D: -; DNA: TGTGCCAGCAGCTTGGCCAACGGGTACAATGAGCAGTTCTTC; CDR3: CASSLANGYNEQFF
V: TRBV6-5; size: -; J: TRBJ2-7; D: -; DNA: TGTGCCAGCAGTTACACGCGGAACGAGCAGTACTTC; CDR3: CASSYTRNEQYF
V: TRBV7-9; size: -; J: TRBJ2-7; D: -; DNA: TGTGCCAGCAGCTTTGGACACCCTAAGGGCGAGCAGTACTTC; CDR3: CASSFGHPKGEQYF
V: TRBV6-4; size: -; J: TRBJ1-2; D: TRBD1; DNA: TGTGCCAGCAGAAGGGACAGGGAGGACGGCTACACCTTC; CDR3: CASRRDREDGYTF
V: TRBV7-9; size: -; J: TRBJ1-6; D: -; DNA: TGTGCCAGCAGCTCTGGGCATGGGGGCTACTATAATTCACCCCTCCACTTT; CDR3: CASSSGHGGYYNSPLHF
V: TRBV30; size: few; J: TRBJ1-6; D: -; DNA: TGTGCCTGGAGTGTAGGGTGGGGGGAGAATTCACCCCTCCACTTT; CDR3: CAWSVGWGENSPLHF
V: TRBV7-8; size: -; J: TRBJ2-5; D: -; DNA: TGTGCCAGCAGCTTAGTGGGCAGGGGTGGGGAGACCCAGTACTTC; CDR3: CASSLVGRGGETQYF
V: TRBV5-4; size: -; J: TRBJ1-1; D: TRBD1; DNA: TGTGCCAGCAGCTTGGGGACAGGGACGAACACTGAAGCTTTCTTT; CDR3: CASSLGTGTNTEAFF
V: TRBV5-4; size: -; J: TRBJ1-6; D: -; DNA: TGTGCCAGCAGCGGGATACAGGGCTCGCCTTCACCCCTCCACTTT; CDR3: CASSGIQGSPSPLHF
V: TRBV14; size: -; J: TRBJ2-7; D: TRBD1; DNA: TGTGCCAGCAGCCAGTCGACAGGGACCGAGCAGTACTTC; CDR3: CASSQSTGTEQYF
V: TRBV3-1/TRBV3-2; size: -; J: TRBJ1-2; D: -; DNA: TGTGCCAGCAGCCACCCCCTTACAGGGTCCCCATATGGCTACACCTTC; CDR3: CASSHPLTGSPYGYTF
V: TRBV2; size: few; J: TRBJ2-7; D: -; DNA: TGTGCCAGCAGAGGGGTGGACAGCTCCTACGAGCAGTACTTC; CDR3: CASRGVDSSYEQYF
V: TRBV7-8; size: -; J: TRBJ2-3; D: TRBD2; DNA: TGTGCCAGCAGCCTCCGGACTAGCGGGGAAGATACGCAGTATTTT; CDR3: CASSLRTSGEDTQYF
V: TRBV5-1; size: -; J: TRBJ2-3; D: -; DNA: TGCGCCAGCGCCGGGGATCACGTCACAGATACGCAGTATTTT; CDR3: CASAGDHVTDTQYF
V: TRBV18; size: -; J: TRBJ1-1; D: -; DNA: TGTGCCAGCTCACCAAGGATGGGGCAGAGAGTAGCTTTCTTT; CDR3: CASSPRMGQRVAFF
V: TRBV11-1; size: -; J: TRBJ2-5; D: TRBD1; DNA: TGTGCCAGCAGCTTAGCAGGGGGCCTTGGGGAGACCCAGTACTTC; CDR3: CASSLAGGLGETQYF
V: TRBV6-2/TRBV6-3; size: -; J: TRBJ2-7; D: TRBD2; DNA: TGTGCCAGCAGTCCCCTAGCGGGGCCTGCCTACGAGCAGTACTTC; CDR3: CASSPLAGPAYEQYF
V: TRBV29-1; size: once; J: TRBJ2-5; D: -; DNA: TGCGCCGGAGGGCGGGCCCAAGAGACCCAGTACTTC; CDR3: CAGGRAQETQYF
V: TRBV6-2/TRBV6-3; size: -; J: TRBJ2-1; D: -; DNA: TGTGCCAGCAGTCCCCGAGGTGAGCAGTTCTTC; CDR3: CASSPRGEQFF
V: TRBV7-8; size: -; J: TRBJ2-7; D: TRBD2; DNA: TGTGCCAGCAGCTTAGCCGGGACTAGACTTTACGAGCAGTACTTC; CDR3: CASSLAGTRLYEQYF
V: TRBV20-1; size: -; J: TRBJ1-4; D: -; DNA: TGCAGTGCTAGTCGCACAGGGAGCTTAAATGAAAAACTGTTTTTT; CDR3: CSASRTGSLNEKLFF
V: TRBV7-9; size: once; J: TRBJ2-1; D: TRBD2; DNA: TGTGCCACCAACCGGGACTACATGTACAATGAGCAGTTCTTC; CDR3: CATNRDYMYNEQFF
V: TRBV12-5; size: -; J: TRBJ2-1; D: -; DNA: TGTGCTAGTGGTTTTTCGGTCCATGAGCAGTTCTTC; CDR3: CASGFSVHEQFF
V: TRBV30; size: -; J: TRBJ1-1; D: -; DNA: TGTGCCTGGAGTAGGGGGTACACTGAAGCTTTCTTT; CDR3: CAWSRGYTEAFF
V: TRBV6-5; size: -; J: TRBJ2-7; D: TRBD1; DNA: TGTGCCAGCAGTTACCCCGGGACAGGGGGGTCCGAGCAGTACTTC; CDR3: CASSYPGTGGSEQYF
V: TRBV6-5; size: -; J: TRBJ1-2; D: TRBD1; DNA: TGTGCCAGCAAGCCCCGGACAGGGGACTATGGCTACACCTTC; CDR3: CASKPRTGDYGYTF
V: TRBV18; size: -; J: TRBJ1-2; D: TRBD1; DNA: TGTGCCAGCGTTCCACAGGGGGACTATGGCTACACCTTC; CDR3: CASVPQGDYGYTF
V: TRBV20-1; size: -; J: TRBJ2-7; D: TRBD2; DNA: TGCAGTGCTAGTTGGACTAGCGGGTCTGGGGAGCAGTACTTC; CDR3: CSASWTSGSGEQYF
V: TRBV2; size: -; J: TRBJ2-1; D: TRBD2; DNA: TGTGCCAGCAGTCAAGCGGGGAGCTCCTACAATGAGCAGTTCTTC; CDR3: CASSQAGSSYNEQFF
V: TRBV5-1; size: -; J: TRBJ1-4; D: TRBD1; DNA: TGCGCCAGCAGCACAGGGGCTAATGAAAAACTGTTTTTT; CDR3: CASSTGANEKLFF
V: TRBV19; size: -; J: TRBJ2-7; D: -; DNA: TGTGCCAGTATATCCCGGGCAGGGCAACAGTACTTC; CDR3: CASISRAGQQYF
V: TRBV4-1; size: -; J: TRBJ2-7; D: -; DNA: TGCGCCAGCAGCCAAGTCGTGAGAACCTACGAGCAGTACTTC; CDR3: CASSQVVRTYEQYF
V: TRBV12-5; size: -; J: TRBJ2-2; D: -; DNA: TGTGCTAGTGGTTTGACAGGGACCTTAGGCGGGGAGCTGTTTTTT; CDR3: CASGLTGTLGGELFF
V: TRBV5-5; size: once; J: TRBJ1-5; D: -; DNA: TGTGCCAGCAGCAAATATAGCAATCAGCCCCAGCATTTT; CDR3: CASSKYSNQPQHF
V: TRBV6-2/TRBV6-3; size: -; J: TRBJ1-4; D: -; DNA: TGTGCCAGCAGCCTTGCGGTCAATGAAAAACTGTTTTTT; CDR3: CASSLAVNEKLFF
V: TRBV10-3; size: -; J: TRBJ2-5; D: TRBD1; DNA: TGTGCCATCAGCAAGAACCGGGACAGGGAAGAGACCCAGTACTTC; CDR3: CAISKNRDREETQYF
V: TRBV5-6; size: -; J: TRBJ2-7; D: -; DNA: TGTGCCAGCAGCTTACAGTCCACCTACGAGCAGTACTTC; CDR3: CASSLQSTYEQYF
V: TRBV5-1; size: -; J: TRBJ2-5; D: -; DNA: TGCGCCAGCAACGGGAACCAAGAGACCCAGTACTTC; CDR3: CASNGNQETQYF